The 26 T cell receptor beta chains listed next were all sequenced from one sample in a study of patients and donors after allogeneic stem cell transplantation. TCRdb re-called the RT-PCR reads through MiXCR, storing one row per CDR3 protein. The sample yields around 30,000 distinct CDR3 sequences, roughly a third seen once. What was sequenced was blood, either unsorted or a sorted T cell fraction (not recorded which). The source is a human donor who was either an allogeneic HSCT recipient or a stem cell or donor lymphocyte infusion donor (not recorded which). It is not recorded whose cells these are; they may come from a transplant donor.

At least ten counts were recorded for this clonotype. V usage is TRBV20-1 and J usage is TRBJ1-2; D is perhaps TRBD1 (6 bases). The CDR3 sequence is 12 residues long. Germline CDR1 reads DFQATT; CDR2 reads SNEGSKA (reference sequence). Trimming pared 4 bases from V and 2 bases from J, leaving 8 bases between. The CDR3 reads CSATGDNYGYTF. Here the CDR3 DNA reads TGCAGTGCTACAGGGGACAACTATGGCTACACCTTC.

This chain joins TRBV4-2 and TRBJ1-2; possible D gene TRBD1, 5 bases. V gave up 7 bases and J gave up 5 bases, with 17 bases separating them. Germline V gene data show CDR1 as LGHNA and CDR2 as YNFKEQ. The CDR3 consists of 14 residues. As DNA, the CDR3 is TGTGCCAGCAAGGGGCGCAGGGAGGATTATGGCTACACCTTC. Translated: CASKGRREDYGYTF.

V is TRBV10-3 and J is TRBJ2-1; 9 positions agree with TRBD2. Germline CDR1 and CDR2: ENHRY and SYGVKD. This CDR3 is built from 14 residues. V lost 4 bases and J lost 4; bases outside the gene matches: 2. The CDR3 nucleotides are TGTGCCATCAGTGCTCTAGCGGGATACAATGAGCAGTTCTTC. Residues: CAISALAGYNEQFF.

The chain combines TRBV20-1 with TRBJ2-7, with a tentative D call TRBD2 (5 bases). CDR3 length equals 14 residues. Germline CDR1 and CDR2: DFQATT and SNEGSKA (reference sequence). V was trimmed by 3 bases and J by 7 bases, leaving 19 bases between them. CDR3 nucleotide sequence: TGCAGTGCTAGTAGGAGGACTCCGACTGAAGAGCAGTACTTC. Translated: CSASRRTPTEEQYF.

This clonotype was seen more than once but under ten times. The CDR3 sequence: CSAREGVSGGTGELFF. CDR3 DNA sequence: TGCAGTGCTAGAGAAGGGGTCTCTGGGGGCACCGGGGAGCTGTTTTTT. The chain recombines TRBV20-1 with TRBJ2-2, with D perhaps TRBD1 or TRBD2 (5 bases each). V lost 0 bases, J lost 4 bases, and 15 bases lay in between. The CDR3 spans 16 residues. Germline values: CDR1 DFQATT, CDR2 SNEGSKA (reference sequence).

This chain links TRBV4-3 with TRBJ1-2, with 10 nucleotides matching TRBD1. V trimming: 0 bases; J trimming: 2 bases; junction bases outside the gene matches: 3. The CDR3 sequence is 16 residues long. CDR1 and CDR2 (germline): LGHNA, YSLEER. CDR3 nucleotides: TGCGCCAGCAGCCAAGATATGGACAGGGGGAACTATGGCTACACCTTC. It translates to CASSQDMDRGNYGYTF.

The CDR3 here is CSARRDGVGKLFF. CDR3 DNA sequence: TGCAGTGCCCGCCGGGACGGCGTCGGGAAACTGTTTTTT. The chain is built from TRBV20-1 and TRBJ1-4; possibly TRBD1 for D (5 bases). The CDR3 is 13 residues long. In germline, CDR1 is DFQATT, CDR2 SNEGSKA (reference sequence). V was shortened by 6 bases and J by 11 bases, with 19 bases between the two germline ends.

This clonotype was detected only a few times. The chain combines TRBV7-2 with TRBJ2-3; the D is unclear. Trimming left V 5 bases short and J 5 bases short, with 11 bases between. The CDR3 contains 13 residues. From germline, CDR1 is SGHTA and CDR2 FQGNSA. CDR3 nucleotides: TGTGCCAGCAGCCCCGCTCTAGAAGATACGCAGTATTTT. This translates into CASSPALEDTQYF.

This clonotype was counted between two and nine times. The V and J genes are TRBV29-1 and TRBJ2-1; D is uncertain. Trimming removed 3 bases at V and 4 bases at J, with 13 bases between. The CDR3 extends over 14 amino acids. Germline V gives CDR1 SQVTM, CDR2 ANQGSEA. The CDR3 sequence is CSVDLRLMYNEQFF. The CDR3 nucleotides are TGCAGCGTTGACCTGAGACTGATGTACAATGAGCAGTTCTTC.

This clonotype has a handful of counts. This sequence joins TRBV7-9 and TRBJ2-1, with D hard to call. The CDR3 loop spans 11 amino acids. The germline CDR1 and CDR2 sequences are SEHNR and FQNEAQ (reference sequence). Trimming left V 2 bases short and J 12 bases short, with 8 bases between. For the CDR3, the DNA is TGTGCCAGCAGCTTATACCGTAGGCAGTTCTTC. It translates to CASSLYRRQFF.

V and J are TRBV24-1 and TRBJ2-2; D uncertain. Germline V gene sequence: CDR1 KGHDR, CDR2 SFDVKD. This CDR3 has 15 residues. The germline V and J ends were trimmed by 3 bases and 0 bases, with 7 bases remaining between them. The CDR3 region has the DNA TGTGCCACCAGTGATCCAAGTACGAACACCGGGGAGCTGTTTTTT. This codes for CATSDPSTNTGELFF.

This clonotype was seen a few times. The chain carries TRBV7-2 and TRBJ2-2; 7 nucleotides agree with TRBD1. V trimming: 5 bases; J trimming: 0 bases; junction bases outside the gene matches: 6. The germline V gene encodes CDR1 SGHTA and CDR2 FQGNSA. CDR3 size: 16 residues. CDR3 loop: CASSHRQGANTGELFF. Written as DNA, the CDR3 is TGTGCCAGCAGCCACCGACAGGGAGCGAACACCGGGGAGCTGTTTTTT.

The chain uses TRBV18 and TRBJ2-3; no clear D. CDR1 is KGHSH and CDR2 is LQKENI in the germline V gene. The V end was cut by 3 bases, the J end by 4 bases, with 5 bases between. CDR3 length equals 12 residues. The CDR3 protein is CASSPLPDTQYF. The CDR3 nucleotides are TGTGCCAGCTCACCGCTACCAGATACGCAGTATTTT.

This chain uses TRBV12-3 or TRBV12-4 with TRBJ1-6, with D perhaps TRBD1 (6 bases). The V end lost 2 bases, the J end lost 12 bases, and 11 bases lay between the germline ends. CDR3 size: 13 residues. The CDR3 sequence: CASSLKQGLPLHF. In DNA form, the CDR3 reads TGTGCCAGCAGTTTAAAACAGGGTCTACCCCTCCACTTT.

For the CDR3, the DNA is TGTGCCTGGAGTGTACCCCCTAGCGGGAAACACTACAATGAGCAGTTCTTC. This gives the protein CAWSVPPSGKHYNEQFF. The V gene is TRBV30, the J gene TRBJ2-1; 9 bases map to TRBD2. CDR1 GTSNPN and CDR2 SVGIG come from the germline V gene (reference sequence). CDR3 length: 17 residues. With V trimmed by 0 bases and J by 3 bases, 9 bases remained unmatched.

The J gene is TRBJ2-7, the V gene TRBV2; 12 nucleotides match TRBD2. This CDR3 is built from 14 residues. Germline-derived CDR1 and CDR2 are SNHLY and FYNNEI. Trimming at V came to 6 bases and at J to 5 bases, leaving 5 bases not matched to a gene. The CDR3 DNA follows: TGTGCCAGCAGGAGGACTAGCGGGAACAACGAGCAGTACTTC. Its protein product is CASRRTSGNNEQYF.

This clonotype was detected a few times. V is TRBV13 and J is TRBJ2-1; 9 bases agree with TRBD1. The CDR3 is 14 residues long. J gave up 7 bases and V 6 bases, and 7 bases lay outside the gene matches. In germline, CDR1 is PRHDT, CDR2 FYEKMQ (reference sequence). The DNA of the CDR3 is TGTGCCAGCAGTCCGACAGGGGGGAGGAATGAGCAGTTCTTC. As protein: CASSPTGGRNEQFF.

This clonotype was seen a few times. This rearrangement joins TRBV6-9 to TRBJ2-1, with TRBD2 matching over 8 bases. This CDR3 comprises 13 residues. Looked up from germline, CDR1 is MNHGY and CDR2 is SVAAGI. The V gene end was trimmed by 6 bases and the J gene end by 7 bases; junction bases not matched to a gene: 5. The CDR3: CASSSGGLNEQFF. Written as DNA, the CDR3 is TGTGCCAGCAGCAGCGGGGGTTTAAATGAGCAGTTCTTC.

This clonotype was detected many times. This chain uses TRBV27 with TRBJ1-6; D is unresolved. CDR1 MNHEY and CDR2 SMNVEV come from the germline V gene (reference sequence). The CDR3 extends over 15 amino acids. V was cut by 4 bases and J by 2 bases, with 9 bases left in between. The CDR3 region is CASSSAATYNSPLHF. Here the CDR3 DNA reads TGTGCCAGCAGTTCTGCGGCTACCTATAATTCACCCCTCCACTTT.

V is TRBV20-1 and J is TRBJ2-7; D call uncertain. Germline CDR1 is DFQATT and CDR2 is SNEGSKA (reference sequence). With 3 bases removed from V and 3 bases from J, the gap between germline ends came to 9 bases. There are 12 residues in the CDR3. DNA of the CDR3: TGCAGTGCTAGTGTGGGCGGCTACGAGCAGTACTTC. The encoded protein is CSASVGGYEQYF.

V usage is TRBV14 and J usage is TRBJ1-6; D ambiguous. The V gene lost 1 base and the J gene lost 6 bases, with 10 bases spanning the gap. In germline, CDR1 is SGHDN, CDR2 FVKESK. The CDR3 consists of 15 residues. The CDR3 spells CASSQVAGSNSPLHF. The CDR3 DNA follows: TGTGCCAGCAGCCAAGTAGCCGGAAGTAATTCACCCCTCCACTTT.

The V call is TRBV12-3 or TRBV12-4, the J call TRBJ1-6; no firm D call. This CDR3 has 16 amino acids. V lost 8 bases and J lost 0, with 14 bases in between. The CDR3 DNA reads as TGTGCCAGCCGCGACGGCAGGAGCTCCTATAATTCACCCCTCCACTTT. Translating gives CASRDGRSSYNSPLHF.

The chain couples TRBV29-1 to TRBJ1-2; D not resolved. The CDR3 has 12 residues. Trimming removed 6 bases at V and 2 bases at J, with 10 bases between. Germline CDR1 is SQVTM and CDR2 is ANQGSEA. The CDR3 DNA is TGCAGCGTCTTCCGGAAAAACTATGGCTACACCTTC. Residues: CSVFRKNYGYTF.

This clonotype was seen a few times. The chain combines TRBV7-2 with TRBJ1-6; TRBD1 matches 9 bases. Germline trimming cut 1 base from V and 8 bases from J; bases unmatched to any gene: 3. The CDR3 loop spans 15 amino acids. Germline V lookup: CDR1 SGHTA, CDR2 FQGNSA. CDR3 nucleotide sequence: TGTGCCAGCAGCTTAGGGGGGGACAGGGATTCACCCCTCCACTTT. It encodes CASSLGGDRDSPLHF.

The chain is built from TRBV29-1 and TRBJ1-5; D perhaps matches TRBD1 (6 bases). This CDR3 has 14 residues. The V gene's germline CDR1 is SQVTM and CDR2 ANQGSEA. Trimming removed 4 bases at V and 3 bases at J, with 13 bases between. CDR3 DNA sequence: TGCAGCGTTGCTGTACAGGGCGTCAATCAGCCCCAGCATTTT. Residues: CSVAVQGVNQPQHF.

The chain combines TRBV7-9 with TRBJ2-5; tentatively, D is TRBD1 (6 bases). There are 17 residues in the CDR3. Between the trimmed V and J ends, which lost 0 bases and 4 bases, there was a span of 18 bases. Germline V gives CDR1 SEHNR, CDR2 FQNEAQ (reference sequence). In nucleotides, the CDR3 is TGTGCCAGCAGCTTAGCGCATGGACAGCGGATCTTAGAGACCCAGTACTTC. It encodes CASSLAHGQRILETQYF. The full variable domain, in which reference TRBV7-9 and TRBJ2-5 provide the parts outside the CDR3, is DTGVSQNPRHKITKRGQNVTFRCDPISEHNRLYWYRQTLGQGPEFLTYFQNEAQLEKSRLLSDRFSAERPKGSFSTLEIQRTEQGDSAMYLCASSLAHGQRILETQYFGPGTRLLVL.